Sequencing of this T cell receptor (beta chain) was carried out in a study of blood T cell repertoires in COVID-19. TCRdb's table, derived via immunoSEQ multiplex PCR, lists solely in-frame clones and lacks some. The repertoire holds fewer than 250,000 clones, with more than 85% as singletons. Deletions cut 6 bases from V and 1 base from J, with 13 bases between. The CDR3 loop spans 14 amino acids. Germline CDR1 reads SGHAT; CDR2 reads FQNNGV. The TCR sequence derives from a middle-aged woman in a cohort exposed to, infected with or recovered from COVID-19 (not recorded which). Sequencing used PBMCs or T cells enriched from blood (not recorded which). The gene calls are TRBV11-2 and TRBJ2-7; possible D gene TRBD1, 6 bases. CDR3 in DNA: TGTGCCAGCAGTCCAGACAGGCTTTCCTACGAGCAGTACTTC. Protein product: CASSPDRLSYEQYF.